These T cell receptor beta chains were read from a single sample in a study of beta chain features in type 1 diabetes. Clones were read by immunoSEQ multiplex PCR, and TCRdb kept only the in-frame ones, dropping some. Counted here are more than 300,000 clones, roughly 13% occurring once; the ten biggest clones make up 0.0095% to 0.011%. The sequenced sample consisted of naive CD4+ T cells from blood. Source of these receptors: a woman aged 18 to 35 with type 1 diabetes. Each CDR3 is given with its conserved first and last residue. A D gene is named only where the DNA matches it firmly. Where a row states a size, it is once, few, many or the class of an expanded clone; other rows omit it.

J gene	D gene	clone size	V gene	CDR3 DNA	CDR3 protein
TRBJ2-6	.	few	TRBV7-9	TGTGCCAGCAGCAAAGACACCTCTGGGGCCAACGTCCTGACTTTC	CASSKDTSGANVLTF
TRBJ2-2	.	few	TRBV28	TGTGCCAGCAAAATTAAGCCCGGGGAGCTGTTTTTT	CASKIKPGELFF
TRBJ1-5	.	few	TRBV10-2	TGCGCCAGCAGTGGGGGGGGGCCCCAGCCCCAGCATTTT	CASSGGGPQPQHF
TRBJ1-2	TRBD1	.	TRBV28	TGTGCCAGCAGGATTCAGGGGGGAAAGGGCTACACCTTC	CASRIQGGKGYTF
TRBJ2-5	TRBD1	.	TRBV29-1	TGCAGCGTAGACAGGGTTGGGGAGACCCAGTACTTC	CSVDRVGETQYF
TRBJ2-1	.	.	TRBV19	TGTGCCAGTAGTATTGTGGGAGGAAGATATGAGCAGTTCTTC	CASSIVGGRYEQFF
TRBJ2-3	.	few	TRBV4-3	TGCGCCAGCAGCCTGACAGTATCTAGCACAGATACGCAGTATTTT	CASSLTVSSTDTQYF
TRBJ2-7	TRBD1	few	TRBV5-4	TGTGCCAGCAGCTTCGTGACAGGGGACGAGCAGTACTTC	CASSFVTGDEQYF
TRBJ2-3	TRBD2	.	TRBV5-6	TGTGCCAGCAGCTCGCTAGCGGGGGGGAAGGATACGCAGTATTTT	CASSSLAGGKDTQYF
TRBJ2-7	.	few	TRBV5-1	TGCGCCAGCAGCATTGAACGGACAGCTTCCTACGAGCAGTACTTC	CASSIERTASYEQYF
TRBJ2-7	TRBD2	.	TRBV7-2	TGTGCCAGCAGCTTATCGGTCCTAGCGGGCGCCTACGAGCAGTACTTC	CASSLSVLAGAYEQYF
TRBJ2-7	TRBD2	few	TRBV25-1	TGTGCCAGCAGTGAACGAAATAGCGGGATAGGCGAGCAGTACTTC	CASSERNSGIGEQYF
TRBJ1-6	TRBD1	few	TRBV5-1	TGCGCCAGCAGCTTCACCGGGACAGTAAATTCACCCCTCCACTTT	CASSFTGTVNSPLHF
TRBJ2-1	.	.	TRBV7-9	TGTGCCAGCAGTCGTCTTGTGAATGAGCAGTTCTTC	CASSRLVNEQFF
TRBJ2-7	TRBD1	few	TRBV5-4	TGTGCCAGCAGCCACACGACAGGGGGCGGCGAGCAGTACTTC	CASSHTTGGGEQYF
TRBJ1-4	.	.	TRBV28	TGTGCCAGCCTCGGGGTAACGGAAAAACTGTTTTTT	CASLGVTEKLFF
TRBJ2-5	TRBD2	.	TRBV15	TGTGCCCCGGGGGGACGGTCGGGGGAGGATCAAGAGACCCAGTACTTC	CAPGGRSGEDQETQYF
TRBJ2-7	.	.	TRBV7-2	TGTGCCAGCAGCGCTAGCGCCGGAGGCCACTACGAGCAGTACTTC	CASSASAGGHYEQYF